The 5 T cell receptor beta chains reported below all come from one sample, sequenced in a study of cytomegalovirus exposure and HLA in healthy donors. The PCR ran on 60 Vbeta and 13 Jbeta primers. The assay was immunoSEQ multiplex PCR, and TCRdb's table has in-frame clones only and misses some. The sample records around 130,000 clones, almost 85% being singletons. Sample: PBMCs. All receptors derive from a woman aged 18-30 years in good health and CMV-seronegative.

The genes are TRBV5-4 and TRBJ2-5, with 7 bases fitting TRBD2. The V gene's germline CDR1 is SGHNT and CDR2 YYREEE (reference sequence). After removal of 2 bases from V and 5 bases from J, the junction contained 9 bases not matched to a gene. The CDR3 length is 15 residues. The CDR3 loop reads CASSLGGRSLETQYF. Here the CDR3 DNA reads TGTGCCAGCAGCTTAGGCGGGAGAAGTTTGGAGACCCAGTACTTC.

The chain employs TRBV2 and TRBJ2-1; maybe TRBD2 (5 bases). CDR1 and CDR2 from the germline V gene are SNHLY and FYNNEI. Trimming pared 8 bases from V and 6 bases from J, leaving 11 bases between. This CDR3 is 12 amino acids long. For the CDR3, the DNA is TGTGCCAGCCGACAAAGCGGCAATGAGCAGTTCTTC. Its protein product is CASRQSGNEQFF. The full variable domain, in which reference TRBV2 and TRBJ2-1 provide the parts outside the CDR3, is EPEVTQTPSHQVTQMGQEVILRCVPISNHLYFYWYRQILGQKVEFLVSFYNNEISEKSEIFDDQFSVERPDGSNFTLKIRSTKLEDSAMYFCASRQSGNEQFFGPGTRLTVL.

V is TRBV29-1 and J is TRBJ2-7; D perhaps matches TRBD1 (5 bases). Between the trimmed V and J ends, which lost 7 bases and 3 bases, there was a span of 10 bases. Germline-derived CDR1 and CDR2 are SQVTM and ANQGSEA. The CDR3 loop spans 11 amino acids. The CDR3 coding sequence is TGCAGCGGGACATCACACTACGAGCAGTACTTC. Translating gives CSGTSHYEQYF.

CDR3 in amino acids: CASSRGQTNTGELFF. CDR3 DNA sequence: TGTGCCAGCAGTAGGGGACAAACGAACACCGGGGAGCTGTTTTTT. This rearrangement joins TRBV25-1 to TRBJ2-2; D is perhaps TRBD1 (6 bases). This CDR3 contains 15 residues. The germline V gene encodes CDR1 MGHDK and CDR2 SYGVNS. Trimming shortened V by 5 bases and J by 0 bases, and 10 bases separated the two germline ends.

The rearrangement uses TRBV5-1 and TRBJ2-1, with 13 bases lining up with TRBD2. CDR3 length: 16 residues. Germline values: CDR1 SGHRS, CDR2 YFSETQ. Germline trimming cut 3 bases from V and 4 bases from J; bases unmatched to any gene: 4. The CDR3 DNA reads as TGCGCCAGCAGCTGGACTAGCGGGAGAGGATACAATGAGCAGTTCTTC. Its protein is CASSWTSGRGYNEQFF.